A single sample is the source of the 19 T cell receptor beta chains below, sequenced in a study of shared clonotypes between healthy human individuals. TCRdb's table, derived via immunoSEQ multiplex PCR, lists solely in-frame clones and lacks some. The sample yields roughly 1,800,000 clones, less than 95% seen once. CD45RO-negative cells were positively selected for CCR7, leaving out terminally differentiated effector memory CD45RA+ cells. The specimen sequenced was naive CD8+ T cells sorted from blood. The receptors originated from a man between 18 and 29 years old in good health.

This clone was seen just once. The rearrangement uses TRBV4-1 and TRBJ1-5; the match to TRBD1 covers 9 bases. The CDR3 loop spans 18 amino acids. Germline CDR1 is MGHRA and CDR2 is YSYEKL. The junction had 12 bases not matched to a gene; V was cut back by 4 bases and J by 2 bases. The CDR3 is CASSPTQGQGKGNQPQHF. In DNA, the CDR3 is TGCGCCAGCAGCCCAACACAGGGACAGGGTAAGGGCAATCAGCCCCAGCATTTT.

The V gene is TRBV9, the J gene TRBJ2-5; D gene uncertain. This CDR3 has 16 residues. Germline lookup yields CDR1 SGDLS and CDR2 YYNGEE. The germline V and J ends were trimmed by 0 bases and 3 bases, with 15 bases remaining between them. The CDR3 spells CASSVVGWYDEETQYF. The CDR3 bases are TGTGCCAGCAGCGTAGTCGGGTGGTACGACGAAGAGACCCAGTACTTC. The entire variable domain, with the rest obtained from reference TRBV9 and TRBJ2-5, is as follows: DSGVTQTPKHLITATGQRVTLRCSPRSGDLSVYWYQQSLDQGLQFLIQYYNGEERAKGNILERFSAQQFPDLHSELNLSSLELGDSALYFCASSVVGWYDEETQYFGPGTRLLVL.

This sequence joins TRBV5-8 and TRBJ2-1; unclear D gene. This CDR3 has 12 amino acids. In germline, CDR1 is SGHTS, CDR2 YDEGEE. The V and J ends lost 0 bases and 8 bases respectively, with 6 bases between them. The CDR3 spells CASSLGVHEQFF. The CDR3 nucleotides are TGTGCCAGCAGCTTGGGAGTTCATGAGCAGTTCTTC.

The chain recombines TRBV19 with TRBJ2-7; tentative D call: TRBD1 (6 bases). Germline CDR1 and CDR2: LNHDA and SQIVND (reference sequence). The CDR3 is 13 residues long. The germline V and J ends were trimmed by 5 bases and 4 bases, with 12 bases remaining between them. CDR3 residues: CASSFRDTYEQYF. CDR3 coding DNA: TGTGCCAGTAGTTTCCGGGACACTTACGAGCAGTACTTC.

The chain links TRBV7-9 to TRBJ1-1; maybe TRBD1 (5 bases). The CDR3 has 14 amino acids. The germline gives CDR1 SEHNR, CDR2 FQNEAQ (reference sequence). Trimming removed 0 bases from V and 6 bases from J, with 11 bases in between. CDR3 sequence reads: CASSLAVSGSEAFF. The DNA of the CDR3 is TGTGCCAGCAGCTTAGCGGTATCAGGGTCTGAAGCTTTCTTT.

V gene TRBV6-6 combines with J gene TRBJ2-1, with 7 bases lining up with TRBD2. Germline V lookup: CDR1 MNHNY, CDR2 SVGAGI (reference sequence). The trim removed 7 bases at V and 8 bases at J, leaving 5 bases unmatched. The CDR3 length is 12 residues. This CDR3 is CASTEGRDEQFF. The CDR3, as DNA: TGTGCCAGCACCGAAGGGAGGGATGAGCAGTTCTTC.

This clone was observed a handful of times. The chain joins TRBV7-6 to TRBJ2-2; D unresolved. The CDR3 sequence is 11 residues long. Germline V gene sequence: CDR1 SGHVS, CDR2 FNYEAQ. Between the trimmed V and J ends, which lost 5 bases and 7 bases, there was a span of 5 bases. As DNA, the CDR3 is TGTGCCAGCAGCCTAAACGGGGAGCTGTTTTTT. It encodes CASSLNGELFF. Looking up the rest from reference TRBV7-6 and TRBJ2-2 gives the full variable domain: GAGVSQSPRYKVTKRGQDVALRCDPISGHVSLYWYRQALGQGPEFLTYFNYEAQQDKSGLPNDRFSAERPEGSISTLTIQRTEQRDSAMYRCASSLNGELFFGEGSRLTVL.

Regarding this clone: Other nucleotide sequences from this sample produce the same CDR3. The V gene is TRBV4-1, the J gene TRBJ1-1; D not certain. The CDR3 is 13 amino acids. The V end lost 0 bases, the J end lost 2 bases, and 4 bases lay between the germline ends. The germline V gene has CDR1 MGHRA and CDR2 YSYEKL. CDR3 coding DNA: TGCGCCAGCAGCCAAGATCTTAACACTGAAGCTTTCTTT. Translation gives CASSQDLNTEAFF.

This clone was observed a single time. The chain recombines TRBV6-1 with TRBJ2-5; D might be TRBD2 (6 bases). The assigned J gene may be wrong: the sequence end matches TRBJ2-7 better. CDR3 length: 14 residues. The germline V gene has CDR1 MNHNS and CDR2 SASEGT. This chain's CDR3 is CASSEGSAGYEQYF. The DNA of the CDR3 is TGTGCCAGCAGTGAAGGAAGTGCGGGATACGAGCAGTACTTC.

This clone was seen once. V is TRBV30 and J is TRBJ1-4, with 7 positions matching TRBD1. CDR1 GTSNPN and CDR2 SVGIG come from the germline V gene (reference sequence). Trimming cost V 4 bases and J 8 bases; bases outside gene matches: 7. CDR3 length equals 13 residues. The CDR3 DNA sequence: TGTGCCTGGACGGAGGGGGCGGAAGAAAAACTGTTTTTT. Amino acids: CAWTEGAEEKLFF.

As concerns this clone: The sample has other DNA sequences that encode this CDR3 too. The CDR3 loop reads CSVDGGPSTDTQYF. For the CDR3, the DNA is TGCAGCGTTGACGGAGGACCTAGCACAGATACGCAGTATTTT. The chain carries TRBV29-1 and TRBJ2-3, with D possibly TRBD2 on 5 matching bases. Germline values: CDR1 SQVTM, CDR2 ANQGSEA. This CDR3 is built from 14 residues. Trimming cost V 3 bases and J 0 bases, with 10 bases left between them.

The V gene is TRBV5-1, the J gene TRBJ2-1, with D unresolved. Germline CDR1 SGHRS, CDR2 YFSETQ. Trimming left V 1 base short and J 0 bases short, with 11 bases between. The CDR3 runs to 16 residues. CDR3 in DNA: TGCGCCAGCAGCTTGCGCGGAATGAGCTCCTACAATGAGCAGTTCTTC. Translating gives CASSLRGMSSYNEQFF.

The chain links TRBV2 to TRBJ1-4; D is unclear. CDR3 length equals 15 residues. Looked up from germline, CDR1 is SNHLY and CDR2 is FYNNEI. The germline V and J ends were trimmed by 3 bases and 0 bases, with 8 bases remaining between them. The CDR3 sequence is CASSDATSTNEKLFF. CDR3 coding DNA: TGTGCCAGCAGTGATGCCACTTCAACTAATGAAAAACTGTTTTTT.

This clone has just a few counts. The CDR3 protein is CASSSGPPGSQHF. DNA of the CDR3: TGTGCCAGCAGTTCCGGACCCCCGGGGTCCCAGCATTTT. The chain recombines TRBV27 with TRBJ1-5; D gene unclear. V shed 4 bases and J shed 11 bases, with 15 bases lying between them. This CDR3 spans 13 amino acids. Germline V gene data show CDR1 as MNHEY and CDR2 as SMNVEV (reference sequence).

This clone was observed a handful of times. This chain links TRBV4-3 with TRBJ2-7; 8 nucleotides match TRBD1. The V segment lost 0 bases and the J segment 6 bases; nucleotides outside the gene matches: 10. Germline lookup yields CDR1 LGHNA and CDR2 YSLEER. The CDR3 covers 16 residues. Here the CDR3 reads CASSQDLGTGPFEQYF. CDR3 nucleotide sequence: TGCGCCAGCAGCCAAGATCTGGGGACAGGTCCCTTCGAGCAGTACTTC.

The chain has TRBV30 and TRBJ2-5, with a tentative D call TRBD2 (7 bases). The germline gives CDR1 GTSNPN, CDR2 SVGIG (reference sequence). The CDR3 is 14 residues long. V gave up 1 base and J gave up 2 bases, with 11 bases separating them. The CDR3: CAWSGGGGQETQYF. The CDR3 DNA is TGTGCCTGGAGTGGAGGGGGGGGGCAAGAGACCCAGTACTTC.

The V and J genes are TRBV9 and TRBJ2-1; weak D call: TRBD1 (6 bases). The germline gives CDR1 SGDLS, CDR2 YYNGEE. The CDR3 has 15 amino acids. Trimming pared 3 bases from V and 1 base from J, leaving 11 bases between. CDR3 protein: CASSETGQSYNEQFF. In DNA form, the CDR3 reads TGTGCCAGCAGCGAGACAGGCCAGTCCTACAATGAGCAGTTCTTC.

The chain uses TRBV6-5 and TRBJ2-3; 8 positions agree with TRBD2. CDR1 is MNHEY, CDR2 SVGAGI, per germline. Germline trimming cut 0 bases from V and 6 bases from J; bases unmatched to any gene: 8. This CDR3 spans 16 amino acids. The CDR3 here is CASSYSPAGVFDTQYF. For the CDR3, the DNA is TGTGCCAGCAGTTACTCACCAGCGGGAGTTTTTGATACGCAGTATTTT.

The rearrangement joins TRBV6-6 to TRBJ1-2; 9 bases agree with TRBD1. Germline trimming cut 2 bases from V and 4 bases from J; bases unmatched to any gene: 2. The CDR3 is 14 residues long. The germline V gene has CDR1 MNHNY and CDR2 SVGAGI (reference sequence). The CDR3 DNA sequence: TGTGCCAGCAGTTACGAGACAGGGGGCTATGGCTACACCTTC. The encoded protein is CASSYETGGYGYTF.